Shown below are 24 T cell receptor beta chains from a single sample sequenced in a study of shared clonotypes between healthy human individuals. CD45RO-negative, CCR7-selected cells formed the naive CD8 fraction, which excluded terminally differentiated effector memory CD45RA+ cells. The repertoire was sequenced with immunoSEQ multiplex PCR; TCRdb's copy has only in-frame clones and lacks some. The repertoire holds about 1,900,000 clones, about 95% seen once, with less than 1.5% in the top ten. The sequenced material came from naive CD8+ T cells sorted from blood. The receptors derive from a man aged 18 to 29 in good health.

The V and J genes are TRBV29-1 and TRBJ2-7, with 7 bases that match TRBD1. The CDR3 totals 11 residues. The V and J ends lost 8 bases and 3 bases, in that order; junction bases with no gene match: 4. The V gene's germline CDR1 is SQVTM and CDR2 ANQGSEA. As DNA, the CDR3 is TGCAGCTACCGGGACAGCTACGAGCAGTACTTC. This gives the protein CSYRDSYEQYF.

V and J are TRBV30 and TRBJ1-1, with D unresolved. This CDR3 region has 18 residues. Trimming shortened V by 0 bases and J by 1 base, and 21 bases separated the two germline ends. From germline, CDR1 is GTSNPN and CDR2 SVGIG (reference sequence). CDR3: CAWSVRNFPVIGNTEAFF. The CDR3 DNA follows: TGTGCCTGGAGTGTACGAAACTTCCCGGTCATTGGGAACACTGAAGCTTTCTTT.

The chain has TRBV30 and TRBJ1-2; no definite D call. The V and J ends lost 0 bases and 2 bases respectively, with 10 bases between them. The CDR3 extends over 14 amino acids. From germline, CDR1 is GTSNPN and CDR2 SVGIG (reference sequence). In DNA form, the CDR3 reads TGTGCCTGGAGTGTACTGGGCCGGAACTATGGCTACACCTTC. It encodes CAWSVLGRNYGYTF.

The rearrangement links TRBV5-8 to TRBJ2-5, with a possible D match to TRBD1 (6 bases). Germline CDR1 reads SGHTS; CDR2 reads YDEGEE. The V end was cut by 0 bases, the J end by 2 bases, with 8 bases between. The CDR3 is 14 amino acids. CDR3 in DNA: TGTGCCAGCAGCTTGGTGGACAGACAAGAGACCCAGTACTTC. Protein sequence: CASSLVDRQETQYF. The complete variable domain, with remaining parts taken from reference TRBV5-8 and TRBJ2-5, reads EAGVTQSPTHLIKTRGQQATLRCSPISGHTSVYWYQQALGLGLQFLLWYDEGEERNRGNFPPRFSGRQFPNYSSELNVNALELEDSALYLCASSLVDRQETQYFGPGTRLLVL.

The chain employs TRBV28 and TRBJ1-1; D unclear. The V gene lost 5 bases and the J gene lost 2 bases, with 3 bases spanning the gap. The germline V gene encodes CDR1 MDHEN and CDR2 SYDVKM. The length of the CDR3 is 11 residues. This chain's CDR3 is CASSHNTEAFF. The DNA for the CDR3 is TGTGCCAGCAGTCACAACACTGAAGCTTTCTTT.

V and J are TRBV5-6 and TRBJ2-7; the D gene is possibly TRBD2 (6 bases). Germline CDR1 and CDR2: SGHDT and YYEEEE. V lost 0 bases, J lost 3 bases, and 13 bases lay in between. This CDR3 region has 15 residues. The CDR3 coding sequence is TGTGCCAGCAGCTTGGTTGAGGGACTGGACTACGAGCAGTACTTC. Translation: CASSLVEGLDYEQYF.

The chain employs TRBV9 and TRBJ2-3; D possibly corresponds to TRBD2 (6 bases). V was trimmed by 4 bases and J by 2 bases, leaving 17 bases between them. The germline gives CDR1 SGDLS, CDR2 YYNGEE. CDR3 length: 16 residues. Here the CDR3 DNA reads TGTGCCAGCAGCCAACTTACGACTAGACCCACAGATACGCAGTATTTT. It encodes CASSQLTTRPTDTQYF.

V gene TRBV21-1 combines with J gene TRBJ2-3; whether TRBD1, the table's D call, matches the DNA was not checked. TRBV21-1 counts as a pseudogene. The CDR3 is made up of 16 amino acids. For the CDR3, the DNA is TGTGCCAGCAACCCCGGGACAGGGGGTGGCACAGATACGCAGTATTTT. It codes for CASNPGTGGGTDTQYF.

CDR3 residues: CASSKRGTPDTQYF. CDR3 nucleotides: TGTGCCAGTAGTAAGCGGGGTACCCCAGATACGCAGTATTTT. This chain links TRBV19 with TRBJ2-3; 7 bases match TRBD2. Germline CDR1 and CDR2: LNHDA and SQIVND (reference sequence). V was pared by 4 bases and J by 4 bases, with 5 bases of the junction left unmatched. CDR3 length equals 14 residues.

The chain carries TRBV23-1 and TRBJ2-5; TRBD1 matches 8 bases. TRBV23-1 is annotated as an ORF whose role is uncertain. V shed 7 bases and J 4 bases; nucleotides not matched to a gene: 11. The CDR3 covers 15 residues. The CDR3 sequence: CASIWTGLLRETQYF. In DNA form, the CDR3 reads TGCGCCAGCATCTGGACAGGGCTTTTACGAGAGACCCAGTACTTC.

The V call is TRBV27, the J call TRBJ2-7; TRBD1 aligns across 8 bases. Germline V gives CDR1 MNHEY, CDR2 SMNVEV (reference sequence). J was trimmed by 2 bases and V by 1 base; bases with no gene match: 10. The length of the CDR3 is 17 residues. The CDR3 loop reads CASSLYGQGKGAYEQYF. The CDR3 region has the DNA TGTGCCAGCAGTTTATACGGACAGGGTAAGGGGGCCTACGAGCAGTACTTC.

Details on this clone: This same CDR3 is encoded by further DNA sequences in the sample. The chain combines TRBV27 with TRBJ1-5, with D possibly being TRBD1 (5 bases). V gave up 2 bases and J gave up 2 bases, with 10 bases separating them. The CDR3 loop spans 15 amino acids. CDR1 and CDR2 (germline): MNHEY, SMNVEV (reference sequence). The CDR3 protein is CASSLKGNGNQPQHF. The CDR3 nucleotides are TGTGCCAGCAGTTTAAAGGGGAACGGCAATCAGCCCCAGCATTTT.

V is TRBV7-9 and J is TRBJ1-1, with D maybe TRBD1 (6 bases). The CDR3 runs to 16 residues. Trimming shortened V by 0 bases and J by 4 bases, and 15 bases separated the two germline ends. Germline CDR1 SEHNR, CDR2 FQNEAQ (reference sequence). The CDR3 nucleotides read TGTGCCAGCAGCTTAGCGACACAGGGTCCCGGCACTGAAGCTTTCTTT. As protein: CASSLATQGPGTEAFF.

About this clone itself: In the same sample, other DNA sequences code for this CDR3. The chain carries TRBV13 and TRBJ2-7, with TRBD2 matching 10 bases. V lost 0 bases and J lost 2; bases outside the gene matches: 1. Germline V CDR1 and CDR2: PRHDT, FYEKMQ (reference sequence). This CDR3 spans 15 amino acids. Written as DNA, the CDR3 is TGTGCCAGCAGCTTAGGGCTAGCGGGGGCCTACGAGCAGTACTTC. Translating it yields CASSLGLAGAYEQYF.

J is TRBJ2-3 and V is TRBV28, with D possibly matching TRBD1 (6 bases). This CDR3 has 18 residues. CDR1 and CDR2 from the germline V gene are MDHEN and SYDVKM. The V gene lost 4 bases and the J gene lost 0 bases, with 20 bases spanning the gap. Here the CDR3 reads CASSSATQGLVSTDTQYF. The CDR3 DNA reads TGTGCCAGCAGTTCCGCAACACAGGGTTTAGTTAGCACAGATACGCAGTATTTT.

V is TRBV11-2 and J is TRBJ2-2, with 8 bases identical to TRBD1. This CDR3 is built from 15 residues. V lost 5 bases, J lost 3 bases, and 5 bases stayed unmatched. Germline V lookup: CDR1 SGHAT, CDR2 FQNNGV. The CDR3 reads CASSLTGVDTGELFF. The CDR3 coding sequence is TGTGCCAGCAGCCTGACAGGGGTGGACACCGGGGAGCTGTTTTTT. The whole variable domain, remainder taken from reference TRBV11-2 and TRBJ2-2, is EAGVAQSPRYKIIEKRQSVAFWCNPISGHATLYWYQQILGQGPKLLIQFQNNGVVDDSQLPKDRFSAERLKGVDSTLKIQPAKLEDSAVYLCASSLTGVDTGELFFGEGSRLTVL.

The chain couples TRBV5-6 to TRBJ1-2, with D perhaps matching TRBD1 (6 bases). The V end lost 4 bases, the J end lost 4 bases, and 14 bases lay between the germline ends. Per germline, CDR1 SGHDT and CDR2 YYEEEE. There are 14 residues in the CDR3. The DNA of the CDR3 is TGTGCCAGCAGCGTCAGACAGGACCTCTATGGCTACACCTTC. Translating gives CASSVRQDLYGYTF. Drawing the rest from reference TRBV5-6 and TRBJ1-2, the complete variable domain is DAGVTQSPTHLIKTRGQQVTLRCSPKSGHDTVSWYQQALGQGPQFIFQYYEEEERQRGNFPDRFSGHQFPNYSSELNVNALLLGDSALYLCASSVRQDLYGYTFGSGTRLTVV.

This chain joins TRBV9 and TRBJ1-5, with TRBD1 as a possible D gene (6 bases). V was pared by 3 bases and J by 5 bases, with 12 bases between. CDR1 and CDR2 from the germline V gene are SGDLS and YYNGEE. This CDR3 is 14 amino acids long. CDR3 region: CASSGGAEDQPQHF. CDR3 sequence (DNA): TGTGCCAGCAGCGGGGGGGCGGAGGATCAGCCCCAGCATTTT.

The chain recombines TRBV5-6 with TRBJ2-5; either TRBD1 or TRBD2 may fit D (5 bases each). The DNA end lines up better with TRBJ2-7; the J call may be wrong. The CDR3 runs 14 residues. Per germline, CDR1 SGHDT and CDR2 YYEEEE. This chain's CDR3 is CASSRGASEYEQYF. CDR3 sequence (DNA): TGTGCCAGCAGCCGGGGCGCGTCGGAGTACGAGCAGTACTTC.

About this clone: The sample carries other DNA sequences with the same CDR3. V is TRBV19 and J is TRBJ2-7; D assignment may be TRBD1 or TRBD2 (5 bases each). Germline V gene data show CDR1 as LNHDA and CDR2 as SQIVND (reference sequence). V was trimmed by 3 bases and J by 1 base, leaving 7 bases between them. The length of the CDR3 is 13 residues. CDR3 loop: CASSMGVSYEQYF. The CDR3 DNA reads as TGTGCCAGTAGTATGGGGGTTTCCTACGAGCAGTACTTC.

Regarding this clone: Other DNA sequences within the sample encode an identical CDR3. V usage is TRBV27 and J usage is TRBJ2-5, with 8 bases lining up with TRBD1. V trimming: 1 base; J trimming: 4 bases; junction bases outside the gene matches: 2. The CDR3 consists of 14 residues. Looked up from germline, CDR1 is MNHEY and CDR2 is SMNVEV (reference sequence). The CDR3 coding sequence is TGTGCCAGCAGTTTATTGGACAGGGCAGAGACCCAGTACTTC. Its translation is CASSLLDRAETQYF.

In DNA form, the CDR3 reads TGTGCCAGCAGTGAACGATCATGGGGGGGACTAACCTACGAGCAGTACTTC. Translation: CASSERSWGGLTYEQYF. The chain employs TRBV6-1 and TRBJ2-7; 7 nucleotides match TRBD2. Germline values: CDR1 MNHNS, CDR2 SASEGT. The CDR3 consists of 17 residues. Losses at the gene ends were 2 bases for V and 2 bases for J; bases not matched to a gene: 12.

The rearrangement uses TRBV13 and TRBJ2-1; D is possibly TRBD1 or TRBD2 (5 bases each). The germline V and J ends were trimmed by 7 bases and 8 bases, with 15 bases remaining between them. The CDR3 is made up of 13 amino acids. Germline V CDR1 and CDR2: PRHDT, FYEKMQ (reference sequence). CDR3 nucleotide sequence: TGTGCCAGCACAGGGTCCCCGGAGGATGAGCAGTTCTTC. Translation: CASTGSPEDEQFF.

The chain joins TRBV9 to TRBJ2-1; 9 bases agree with TRBD2. J gave up 4 bases and V 3 bases, and 8 bases lay outside the gene matches. CDR3 length: 16 amino acids. CDR1 SGDLS and CDR2 YYNGEE come from the germline V gene. The chain's CDR3 is CASSAFLAGDYNEQFF. DNA for the CDR3: TGTGCCAGCAGCGCCTTTTTAGCGGGGGATTACAATGAGCAGTTCTTC.